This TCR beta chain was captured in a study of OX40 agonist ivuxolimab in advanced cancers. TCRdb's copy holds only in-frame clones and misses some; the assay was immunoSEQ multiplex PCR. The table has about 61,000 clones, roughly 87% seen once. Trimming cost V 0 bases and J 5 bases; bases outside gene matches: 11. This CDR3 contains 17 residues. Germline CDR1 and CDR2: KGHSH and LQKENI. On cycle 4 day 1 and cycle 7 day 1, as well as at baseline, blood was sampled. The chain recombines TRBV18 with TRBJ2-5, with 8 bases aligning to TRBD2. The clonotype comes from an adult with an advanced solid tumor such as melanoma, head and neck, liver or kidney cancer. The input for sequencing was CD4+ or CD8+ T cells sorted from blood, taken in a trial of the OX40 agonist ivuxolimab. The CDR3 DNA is TGTGCCAGCTCACCACCTCTAGCGGGCGGGACCTTCGAGACCCAGTACTTC. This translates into CASSPPLAGGTFETQYF.